This passage covers 25 T cell receptor beta chains from one sample sequenced in a study of CD4+ T cells in melanoma. Libraries were prepared by immunoSEQ multiplex PCR; TCRdb keeps only in-frame clonotypes and omits some of them. The sample includes around 9,500 clones, approximately 72% of them seen just once. Sequencing was done on a sample of tumor tissue. Receptor source: a human donor with melanoma.

This clone was counted between two and nine times. The V call is TRBV19, the J call TRBJ1-2; unclear D gene. The CDR3 has 13 residues. V dropped 5 bases and J dropped 2 bases, with 9 bases sitting between them. Germline CDR1 and CDR2: LNHDA and SQIVND (reference sequence). The CDR3, as DNA: TGTGCCAGTAGTGAGACCGCAAACTATGGCTACACCTTC. Its protein product is CASSETANYGYTF. The full variable domain, with the rest looked up from reference TRBV19 and TRBJ1-2, is DGGITQSPKYLFRKEGQNVTLSCEQNLNHDAMYWYRQDPGQGLRLIYYSQIVNDFQKGDIAEGYSVSREKKESFPLTVTSAQKNPTAFYLCASSETANYGYTFGSGTRLTVV.

The chain combines TRBV11-3 with TRBJ2-2, with a weak D call TRBD1 (6 bases). The germline CDR1 and CDR2 sequences are SGHNT and YENEEA. This CDR3 has 14 residues. The germline V and J ends were trimmed by 8 bases and 1 base, with 11 bases remaining between them. CDR3 in DNA: TGTGCCAGCGCGGGCAGGGGGAACACCGGGGAGCTGTTTTTT. This sequence encodes CASAGRGNTGELFF.

By frequency in the sample, this clone is medium-sized. The chain couples TRBV23-1 to TRBJ1-2, with TRBD1 identical over 10 bases. TRBV23-1 is known as an ORF, though its function is uncertain. The trim removed 2 bases at V and 2 bases at J, leaving 2 bases unmatched. The CDR3 covers 15 residues. CDR3: CASSQKDRGNYGYTF. CDR3 coding DNA: TGCGCCAGCAGTCAAAAGGACAGGGGGAACTATGGCTACACCTTC.

This clone was recorded only once. The chain has TRBV1 and TRBJ1-3; TRBD1, as called in the table, went unchecked against the DNA. TRBV1 is a pseudogene locus. This CDR3 comprises 17 residues. The CDR3 DNA is TGCACCAGCAGCCAAGATCTAGACAGGCCCTCTGGAAACACCATATATTTT. Protein: CTSSQDLDRPSGNTIYF.

The chain combines TRBV6-5 with TRBJ2-3; tentatively, D is TRBD1 (6 bases). V lost 4 bases and J 2 bases, leaving 13 bases between the germline ends. This CDR3 has 15 amino acids. The germline V gene has CDR1 MNHEY and CDR2 SVGAGI. The CDR3 here is CASSFIGGYTDTQYF. The CDR3 nucleotides are TGTGCCAGCAGTTTCATAGGGGGTTACACAGATACGCAGTATTTT.

The chain joins TRBV19 to TRBJ2-7; D might be TRBD1 (6 bases). Trimming shortened V by 10 bases and J by 1 base, and 17 bases separated the two germline ends. Germline values: CDR1 LNHDA, CDR2 SQIVND (reference sequence). The CDR3 totals 14 residues. CDR3 loop: CATSRVGQSYEQYF. The CDR3 nucleotides are TGTGCCACCTCGAGGGTAGGACAGTCCTACGAGCAGTACTTC.

The chain uses TRBV4-2 and TRBJ1-4; D uncertain. V was trimmed by 5 bases and J by 4 bases, leaving 11 bases between them. The CDR3 consists of 14 residues. Germline V gene sequence: CDR1 LGHNA, CDR2 YNFKEQ. The CDR3 coding sequence is TGTGCCAGCAGCTTGGGTGCCTTTAATGAAAAACTGTTTTTT. It encodes CASSLGAFNEKLFF.

CDR3 sequence: CASSREGQGLELFF. DNA for the CDR3: TGCGCCAGCAGCCGGGAGGGACAGGGGTTAGAACTGTTTTTT. The chain employs TRBV4-1 and TRBJ1-4, with 10 bases fitting TRBD1. The trim removed 4 bases at V and 12 bases at J, leaving 8 bases unmatched. This CDR3 region has 14 residues. Germline V gene data show CDR1 as MGHRA and CDR2 as YSYEKL.

The rearrangement uses TRBV18 and TRBJ1-4; TRBD1 aligns across 7 bases. The germline V gene has CDR1 KGHSH and CDR2 LQKENI. Trimming cost V 2 bases and J 4 bases; bases outside gene matches: 4. The CDR3 has 15 residues. The CDR3 loop reads CASSPGTEINEKLFF. CDR3 coding DNA: TGTGCCAGCTCACCAGGGACAGAGATTAATGAAAAACTGTTTTTT.

This chain connects TRBV7-9 to TRBJ2-7; D remains ambiguous. This CDR3 comprises 14 residues. V was pared by 8 bases and J by 2 bases, with 16 bases between. Germline CDR1 and CDR2: SEHNR and FQNEAQ (reference sequence). The CDR3 nucleotides are TGTGCCAGCGGGTGGGCCGAGAGCCCCTACGAGCAGTACTTC. Encoded protein: CASGWAESPYEQYF.

This rearrangement joins TRBV6-1 to TRBJ2-1; TRBD2 aligns across 9 bases. Germline V gives CDR1 MNHNS, CDR2 SASEGT. V dropped 6 bases and J dropped 10; count of bases not matched to a gene: 13. This CDR3 has 15 residues. The CDR3 protein is CASRTRRGGLGEQFF. DNA for the CDR3: TGTGCCAGCAGGACGAGGCGGGGGGGCCTTGGGGAGCAGTTCTTC.

This clone came up a few times. This chain joins TRBV29-1 and TRBJ1-2; 7 nucleotides agree with TRBD1. V was clipped by 4 bases and J by 5 bases; unmatched bases: 4. Germline loops: CDR1 SQVTM, CDR2 ANQGSEA. The CDR3 is 12 amino acids. The CDR3 nucleotides are TGCAGCGTTGTCGGGACAGCGTATGGCTACACCTTC. It is translated as CSVVGTAYGYTF.

The V gene is TRBV6-1, the J gene TRBJ2-5; a possible D gene is TRBD2 (5 bases). The length of the CDR3 is 13 residues. Germline values: CDR1 MNHNS, CDR2 SASEGT. Between the trimmed V and J ends, which lost 2 bases and 6 bases, there was a span of 10 bases. The CDR3 is CASSETSRQTQYF. The DNA of the CDR3 is TGTGCCAGCAGTGAAACTAGTCGTCAGACCCAGTACTTC.

This chain connects TRBV5-6 to TRBJ2-3; 8 bases map to TRBD2. This CDR3 region has 15 residues. CDR1 is SGHDT, CDR2 YYEEEE, per germline. The junction had 5 bases not matched to a gene; V was cut back by 2 bases and J by 3 bases. CDR3 nucleotides: TGTGCCAGCAGCTTCCCGGGACTAGATACAGATACGCAGTATTTT. Protein sequence: CASSFPGLDTDTQYF. The full variable domain, with the rest looked up from reference TRBV5-6 and TRBJ2-3, is DAGVTQSPTHLIKTRGQQVTLRCSPKSGHDTVSWYQQALGQGPQFIFQYYEEEERQRGNFPDRFSGHQFPNYSSELNVNALLLGDSALYLCASSFPGLDTDTQYFGPGTRLTVL.

The chain has TRBV9 and TRBJ2-6; D not resolved. The CDR3 has 14 amino acids. Germline assignment: CDR1 SGDLS and CDR2 YYNGEE. Trimming cost V 3 bases and J 0 bases, with 4 bases left between them. CDR3 sequence: CASSAVSGANVLTF. The CDR3, as DNA: TGTGCCAGCAGCGCAGTCTCTGGGGCCAACGTCCTGACTTTC.

V gene TRBV27 combines with J gene TRBJ2-1, with D unresolved. Germline V gives CDR1 MNHEY, CDR2 SMNVEV (reference sequence). The CDR3 loop spans 12 amino acids. The V gene lost 3 bases and the J gene lost 7 bases, with 7 bases spanning the gap. The CDR3 is CASSLSTNEQFF. The CDR3 DNA sequence: TGTGCCAGCAGTTTGTCGACGAATGAGCAGTTCTTC.

The V call is TRBV7-2, the J call TRBJ2-7; no definite D call. This CDR3 has 14 residues. The V gene lost 1 base and the J gene lost 2 bases, with 9 bases spanning the gap. Germline values: CDR1 SGHTA, CDR2 FQGNSA. CDR3 in DNA: TGTGCCAGCAGCTTAGAAATCAGTGCCTACGAGCAGTACTTC. Its translation: CASSLEISAYEQYF.

There are a few counts of this clone. The chain carries TRBV29-1 and TRBJ2-3; D might be TRBD1 (6 bases). Per germline, CDR1 SQVTM and CDR2 ANQGSEA. Deletions cut 8 bases from V and 1 base from J, with 13 bases between. The CDR3 spans 13 residues. CDR3 DNA: TGCAGCTCCGACGAGGGGGGCACAGATACGCAGTATTTT. It specifies CSSDEGGTDTQYF.

The rearrangement links TRBV5-5 to TRBJ2-7; D unclear. The V gene lost 1 base and the J gene lost 0 bases, with 5 bases spanning the gap. The CDR3 has 13 residues. In germline, CDR1 is SGHKS, CDR2 YYEKEE (reference sequence). In DNA, the CDR3 is TGTGCCAGCAGCTTGTCGCCCTCCTACGAGCAGTACTTC. The encoded protein is CASSLSPSYEQYF. The full variable domain, its missing parts supplied by reference TRBV5-5 and TRBJ2-7, is DAGVTQSPTHLIKTRGQQVTLRCSPISGHKSVSWYQQVLGQGPQFIFQYYEKEERGRGNFPDRFSARQFPNYSSELNVNALLLGDSALYLCASSLSPSYEQYFGPGTRLTVT.

The chain is built from TRBV27 and TRBJ1-6, with 7 bases identical to TRBD1. This CDR3 has 14 residues. The germline gives CDR1 MNHEY, CDR2 SMNVEV (reference sequence). V gave up 2 bases and J gave up 9 bases; unmatched junction bases: 4. The DNA of the CDR3 is TGTGCCAGCAGTTTAGGGACAGTAAGTTCACCCCTCCACTTT. Translation gives CASSLGTVSSPLHF.

By share of the sample, this clone is medium-sized (0.01 to 0.1%). This rearrangement joins TRBV7-6 to TRBJ2-7; D is unclear. Trimming left V 4 bases short and J 3 bases short, with 10 bases between. The CDR3 contains 13 residues. CDR1 and CDR2 (germline): SGHVS, FNYEAQ. CDR3 nucleotides: TGTGCCAGCAGCTCCGGCCCTAACTACGAGCAGTACTTC. Translating gives CASSSGPNYEQYF.

The sample holds a few counts of this clone. The rearrangement uses TRBV25-1 and TRBJ1-1; no clear D gene. The CDR3 is made up of 13 amino acids. Per the germline V gene, CDR1 is MGHDK and CDR2 is SYGVNS. V lost 1 base to trimming and J lost 9 bases, with 12 bases between them. CDR3 region: CASSELRLRKAFF. CDR3 coding DNA: TGTGCCAGCAGTGAATTAAGGCTGCGGAAAGCTTTCTTT.

The chain recombines TRBV27 with TRBJ2-7, with 7 bases identical to TRBD1. Trimming at V came to 3 bases and at J to 2 bases, leaving 7 bases not matched to a gene. Germline CDR1 is MNHEY and CDR2 is SMNVEV (reference sequence). This CDR3 has 15 residues. Here the CDR3 reads CASSFRRQGPYEQYF. The CDR3 DNA follows: TGTGCCAGCAGTTTTCGTCGACAGGGCCCCTACGAGCAGTACTTC.

This chain connects TRBV5-6 to TRBJ1-2, with 9 bases fitting TRBD1. Per germline, CDR1 SGHDT and CDR2 YYEEEE. The ends lost 0 bases at V and 7 bases at J; junction bases unmatched: 4. The length of the CDR3 is 14 residues. The CDR3 DNA sequence: TGTGCCAGCAGCTTGGACAGGGGGCAAGGTGGCTACACCTTC. Translating gives CASSLDRGQGGYTF.

The chain is built from TRBV5-6 and TRBJ2-6, with D unclear. The V gene's germline CDR1 is SGHDT and CDR2 YYEEEE. The ends were cut back, 4 bases at V and 0 bases at J, with 20 bases in the middle. This CDR3 is built from 19 residues. CDR3 DNA: TGTGCCAGCAGCCCTTACGGCCTAAATCTTCTCTCTGGGGCCAACGTCCTGACTTTC. It translates to CASSPYGLNLLSGANVLTF.